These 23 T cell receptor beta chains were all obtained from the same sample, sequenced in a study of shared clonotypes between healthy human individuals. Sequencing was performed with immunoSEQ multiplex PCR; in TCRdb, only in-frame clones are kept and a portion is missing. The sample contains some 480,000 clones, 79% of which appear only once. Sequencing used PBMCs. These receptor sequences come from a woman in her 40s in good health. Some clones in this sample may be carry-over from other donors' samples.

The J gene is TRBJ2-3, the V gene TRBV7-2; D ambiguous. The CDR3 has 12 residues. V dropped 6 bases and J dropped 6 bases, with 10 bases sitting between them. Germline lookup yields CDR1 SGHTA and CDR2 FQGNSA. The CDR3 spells CASRLLWDTQYF. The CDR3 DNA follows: TGTGCCAGCAGGCTTCTTTGGGATACGCAGTATTTT.

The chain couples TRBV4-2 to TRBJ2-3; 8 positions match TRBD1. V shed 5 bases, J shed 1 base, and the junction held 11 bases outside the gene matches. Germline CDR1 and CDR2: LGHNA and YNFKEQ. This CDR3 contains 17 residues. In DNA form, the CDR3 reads TGTGCCAGCAGCTCTAGGGGGACAGGCAGCGGCACAGATACGCAGTATTTT. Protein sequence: CASSSRGTGSGTDTQYF.

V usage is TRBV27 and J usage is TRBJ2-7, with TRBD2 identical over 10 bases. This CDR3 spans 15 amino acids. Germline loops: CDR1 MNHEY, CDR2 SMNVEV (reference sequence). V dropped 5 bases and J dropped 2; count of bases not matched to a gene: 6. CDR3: CASSMTSGLAYEQYF. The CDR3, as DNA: TGTGCCAGCAGTATGACTAGCGGGTTGGCCTACGAGCAGTACTTC.

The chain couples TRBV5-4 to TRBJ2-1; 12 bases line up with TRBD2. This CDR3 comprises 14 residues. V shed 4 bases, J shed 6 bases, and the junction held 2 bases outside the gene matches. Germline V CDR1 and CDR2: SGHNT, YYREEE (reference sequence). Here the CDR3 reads CASSPSGRANEQFF. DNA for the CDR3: TGTGCCAGCAGCCCTAGCGGGAGGGCCAATGAGCAGTTCTTC.

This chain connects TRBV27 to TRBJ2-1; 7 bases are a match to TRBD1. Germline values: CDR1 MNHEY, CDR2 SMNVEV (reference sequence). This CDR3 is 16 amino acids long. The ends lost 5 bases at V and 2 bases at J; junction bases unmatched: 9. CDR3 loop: CASSLGQVRTYNEQFF. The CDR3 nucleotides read TGTGCCAGCAGTCTCGGACAGGTTAGAACCTACAATGAGCAGTTCTTC.

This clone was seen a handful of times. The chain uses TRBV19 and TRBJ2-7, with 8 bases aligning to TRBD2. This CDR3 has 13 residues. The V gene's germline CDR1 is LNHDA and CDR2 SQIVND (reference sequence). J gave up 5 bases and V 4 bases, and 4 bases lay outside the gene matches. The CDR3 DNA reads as TGTGCCAGTAGTACCAGCGGGGGCCACGAGCAGTACTTC. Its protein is CASSTSGGHEQYF.

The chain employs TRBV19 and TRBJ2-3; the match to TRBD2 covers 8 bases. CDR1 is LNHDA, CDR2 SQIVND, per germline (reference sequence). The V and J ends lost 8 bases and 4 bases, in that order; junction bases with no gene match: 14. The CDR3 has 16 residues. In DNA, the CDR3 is TGTGCCAGTGGCCGACTAGCGAGTAGGAGGGCAGATACGCAGTATTTT. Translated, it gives CASGRLASRRADTQYF.

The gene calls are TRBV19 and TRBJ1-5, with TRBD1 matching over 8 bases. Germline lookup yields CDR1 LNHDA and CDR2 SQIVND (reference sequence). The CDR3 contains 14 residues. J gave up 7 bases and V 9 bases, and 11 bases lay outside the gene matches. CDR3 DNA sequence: TGTGCCAGCACAGGACAGGGTACACGACAGCCCCAGCATTTT. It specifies CASTGQGTRQPQHF.

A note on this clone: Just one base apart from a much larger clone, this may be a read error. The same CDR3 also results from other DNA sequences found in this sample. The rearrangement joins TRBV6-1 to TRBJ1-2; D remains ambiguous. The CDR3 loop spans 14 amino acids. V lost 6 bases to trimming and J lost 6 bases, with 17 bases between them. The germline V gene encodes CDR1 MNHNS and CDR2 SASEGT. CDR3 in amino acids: CASRAGPEMDGYTF. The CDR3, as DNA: TGTGCCAGCAGGGCCGGGCCAGAAATGGATGGCTACACCTTC.

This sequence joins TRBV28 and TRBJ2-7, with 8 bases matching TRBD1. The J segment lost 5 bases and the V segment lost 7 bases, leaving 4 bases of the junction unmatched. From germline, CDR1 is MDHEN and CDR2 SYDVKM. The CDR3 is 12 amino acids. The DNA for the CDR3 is TGTGCCAGCAACAGGGGGGTCGACGAGCAGTACTTC. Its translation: CASNRGVDEQYF.

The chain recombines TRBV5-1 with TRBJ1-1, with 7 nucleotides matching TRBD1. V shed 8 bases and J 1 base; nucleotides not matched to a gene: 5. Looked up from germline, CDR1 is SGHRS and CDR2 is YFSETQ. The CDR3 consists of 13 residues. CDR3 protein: CASKGAPNTEAFF. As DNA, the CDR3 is TGCGCCAGTAAGGGGGCACCGAACACTGAAGCTTTCTTT.

This chain's CDR3 is CATSSRQGTDTQYF. CDR3 in DNA: TGTGCCACCAGCAGTCGACAGGGAACAGATACGCAGTATTTT. This chain joins TRBV15 and TRBJ2-3; 7 bases line up with TRBD1. The V and J ends lost 3 bases and 3 bases, in that order; junction bases with no gene match: 3. Germline CDR1 reads LNHNV; CDR2 reads YYDKDF (reference sequence). The CDR3 runs to 14 residues.

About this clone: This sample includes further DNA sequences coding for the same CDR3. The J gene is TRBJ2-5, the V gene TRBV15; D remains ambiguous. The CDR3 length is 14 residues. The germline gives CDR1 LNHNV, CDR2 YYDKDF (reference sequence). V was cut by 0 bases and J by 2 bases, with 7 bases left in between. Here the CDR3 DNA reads TGTGCCACCAGCAGAGATCTAGGGCAAGAGACCCAGTACTTC. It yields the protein CATSRDLGQETQYF.

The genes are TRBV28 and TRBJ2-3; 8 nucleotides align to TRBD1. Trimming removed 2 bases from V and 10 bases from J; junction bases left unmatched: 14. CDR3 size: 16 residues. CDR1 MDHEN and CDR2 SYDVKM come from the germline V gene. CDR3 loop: CASSLPSRAGGGSQYF. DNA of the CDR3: TGTGCCAGCAGTTTACCCTCAAGAGCAGGGGGCGGGTCGCAGTATTTT.

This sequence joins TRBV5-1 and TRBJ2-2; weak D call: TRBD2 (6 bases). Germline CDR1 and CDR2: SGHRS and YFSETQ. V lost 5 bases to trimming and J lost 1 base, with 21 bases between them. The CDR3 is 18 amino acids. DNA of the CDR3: TGCGCCAGCAGGCCCGCATACACCTCGCGGGGGAACACCGGGGAGCTGTTTTTT. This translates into CASRPAYTSRGNTGELFF.

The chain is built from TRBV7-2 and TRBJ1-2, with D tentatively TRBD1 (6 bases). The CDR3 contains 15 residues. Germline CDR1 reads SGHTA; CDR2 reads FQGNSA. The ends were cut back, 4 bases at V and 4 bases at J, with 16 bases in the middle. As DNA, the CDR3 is TGTGCCAGCAGCTCCTCGGGGGGGGCCCCCTATGGCTACACCTTC. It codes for CASSSSGGAPYGYTF.

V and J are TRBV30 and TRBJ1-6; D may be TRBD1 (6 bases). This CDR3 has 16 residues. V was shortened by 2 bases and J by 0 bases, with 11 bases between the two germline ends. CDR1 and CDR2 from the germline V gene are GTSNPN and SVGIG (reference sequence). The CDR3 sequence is CAWSRTANSYNSPLHF. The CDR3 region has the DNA TGTGCCTGGAGTAGGACAGCCAACTCCTATAATTCACCCCTCCACTTT.

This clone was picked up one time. In DNA form, the CDR3 reads TGTGCCAGCAGTGAAAGCGGGAGTCCCACAGATACGCAGTATTTT. Residues: CASSESGSPTDTQYF. The chain couples TRBV6-4 to TRBJ2-3; 8 nucleotides agree with TRBD2. The CDR3 has 15 residues. In germline, CDR1 is MRHNA, CDR2 SNTAGT. Germline trimming cut 3 bases from V and 2 bases from J; bases unmatched to any gene: 4.

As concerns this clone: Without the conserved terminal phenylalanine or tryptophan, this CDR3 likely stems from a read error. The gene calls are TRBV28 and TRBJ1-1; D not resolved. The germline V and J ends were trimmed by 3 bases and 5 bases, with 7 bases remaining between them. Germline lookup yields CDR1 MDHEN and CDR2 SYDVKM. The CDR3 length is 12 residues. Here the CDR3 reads CASSFQRTEAFL. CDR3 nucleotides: TGTGCCAGCAGTTTCCAGAGAACTGAAGCTTTCCTT.

CDR3: CASSKDRVGDIQYF. CDR3 nucleotides: TGCGCCAGCAGCAAAGACAGGGTCGGGGACATTCAGTACTTC. The chain employs TRBV5-1 and TRBJ2-4; 7 positions match TRBD1. There are 14 residues in the CDR3. V gave up 4 bases and J gave up 8 bases; unmatched junction bases: 9. Germline V gene data show CDR1 as SGHRS and CDR2 as YFSETQ.

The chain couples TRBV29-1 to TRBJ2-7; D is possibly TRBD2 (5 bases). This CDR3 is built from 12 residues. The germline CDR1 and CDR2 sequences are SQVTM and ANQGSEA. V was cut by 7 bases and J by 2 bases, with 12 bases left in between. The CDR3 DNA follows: TGCAGCGGGGGAGTTTCTACCTACGAGCAGTACTTC. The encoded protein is CSGGVSTYEQYF.

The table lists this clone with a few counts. Written as DNA, the CDR3 is TGCGCCAGCAGTGAGTCGGCAGACACTGAAGCTTTCTTT. As protein: CASSESADTEAFF. The rearrangement links TRBV10-1 to TRBJ1-1; D call uncertain. The ends were cut back, 0 bases at V and 3 bases at J, with 5 bases in the middle. Germline values: CDR1 WNHNN, CDR2 SYGVQD (reference sequence). The CDR3 spans 13 residues.

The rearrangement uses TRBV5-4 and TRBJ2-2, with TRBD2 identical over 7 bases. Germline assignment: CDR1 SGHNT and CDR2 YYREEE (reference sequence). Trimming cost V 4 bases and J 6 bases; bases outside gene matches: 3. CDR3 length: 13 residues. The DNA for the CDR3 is TGTGCCAGCAGCCCCCGGGGGGCCGGGGAGCTGTTTTTT. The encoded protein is CASSPRGAGELFF.